What follows is one TCR beta chain and its context. This clone was seen only once. The antigen it recognizes is unknown. Base qualities are missing; no much larger clone stands one base away. The CDR3 regions of human TCRbeta chains were analyzed by immunosequencing. On the authors' methods: Repertoire TCRs were checked for matches against a reference library of SARS-CoV-2-specific TCRs that had been generated using the MIRA antigen-specificity platform. Breadth was defined as the fraction of unique TCRs that were SARS-CoV-2-associated. Depth was defined as the fraction of total T cells that were SARS-CoV-2-associated. Each spike-specific TCR was assigned to its reactive spike region and to a CD4 or CD8 class using the MIRA data. Log10-transformed breadth and depth values were compared by one-way ANOVA with Sidak's multiple comparisons tests. The table comes from immuneACCESS by way of TCRdb, which keeps in-frame sequences with V and J called. Part of the clones is missing from these tables; in studies checked, under half for an unresolved V gene and the rest for unknown reasons. That table furnishes V, J and clone size, whereas the DNA furnished D and trimming. Counted in this sample were tens of thousands of clones; roughly 87% of them appeared once. More than 4.5% of the sample is held by the ten biggest clonotypes.

There are 14 amino acids in the CDR3, from cysteine to phenylalanine inclusive. Kept here is only the CDR3 DNA, which spans 42 bases and is read in frame from base 1. V drops 5 bases and J drops 4 bases, leaving 14 bases in between. CDR1 SGHAT and CDR2 FQDESV were looked up in the germline V gene (reference sequence). The time point label corresponds to: baseline before first vaccination. The intended sense of this specimen's treatment or condition label: meningococcal conjugate vaccine given as trial control. The vaccinee samples were drawn from two UK trials, COV001 and COV002, one of which was a single-blind randomized controlled phase 2/3 trial testing AZD1222 (ChAdOx1 nCoV-19) in healthy adults. For TCRbeta chain sequencing, PBMC samples from trial participants were taken at day 0 and at day 28 after the second dose. This sample was included in a study of T cell responses to AZD1222 COVID-19 vaccine (dated by TCRdb to 2020 to 2022). For context, the study as a whole: TCR sequencing was performed for 233 trial participants, of whom 200 to 220 were given two doses of AZD1222 and around 25 were given two doses of MenACWY control vaccine. Trial participants were enrolled by age into 18-55, 56-69 and 70-plus year subgroups, with roughly 160, 29 and 62 TCR-sequenced participants respectively. Results and caveats for the whole study, not just this receptor: A significant rise in spike-specific TCR breadth and depth was observed after two AZD1222 doses relative to day 0 and relative to MenACWY recipients. In the small 56-69-year group, the increase in depth fell short of significance, most likely because of low power. Conclusions about previously exposed vaccinees are limited, since just 5 or 6 AZD1222 recipients were seropositive for SARS-CoV-2 at baseline. Because no day 14 peak-response samples were available, the repertoires could be characterized only after the peak T cell response. Epitopes outside the regions mutated in the B.1.351 and B.1.1.7 variants were reportedly recognized by nearly half of the unique spike-specific TCRs. Vaccine-associated CD4 TCRs spanned the whole spike protein, with dominant responses in regions 160-218 and 743-854. Participants were mostly white British, with more females than males. The authors suggested clonal diversity may have been underestimated.

The clonotype was recovered from an adult in good health. The chain is encoded by TRBV11-1 joined to TRBJ1-1, with no confident D gene call. The specimen was peripheral blood, collected on day 0 of MenACWY control vaccination. CDR3 sequence: CASSPREAATEAFF. In nucleotides, the sequence is TGTGCCAGCAGCCCAAGGGAGGCGGCCACTGAAGCTTTCTTT.